These T cell receptor beta chains were read from a single sample in a study of control samples from healthy donors and cancer patients. Method: immunoSEQ multiplex PCR; TCRdb's copy keeps in-frame clones and lacks some. In the table there are around 52,000 clones, approximately 90% of which are singletons. The sequenced sample consisted of PBMCs. Receptor source: a man younger than 40 with colorectal cancer. The CDR3 runs from the conserved cysteine through the conserved F or W. The D gene is left open where the match is weak. Size tells how often a clone was seen (once, few, many) or the class of an expanded clone, and some rows leave it out.

TRBV20-1	NA	TRBJ1-4	NA	TGCAGTGCTAGTATCTACAGGGAGAATGAAAAACTGTTTTTT	CSASIYRENEKLFF
TRBV6-2/TRBV6-3	NA	TRBJ1-6	NA	TGTGCCAGCAGCCAACCGGGGGCACCCCTCCACTTT	CASSQPGAPLHF
TRBV7-9	NA	TRBJ2-2	NA	TGTGCCAGCAGCTTAGCGGGATCCTCGTCCGGGGAGCTGTTTTTT	CASSLAGSSSGELFF
TRBV6-5	NA	TRBJ1-2	NA	TGTGCCAGCAGAACAGGGTTTGGTGGCTACACCTTC	CASRTGFGGYTF
TRBV10-1	NA	TRBJ1-1	NA	TGCGCCAGCAGTGAGTCAGGGAAGCCTGAAGCTTTCTTT	CASSESGKPEAFF
TRBV10-3	NA	TRBJ1-3	NA	TGTGCCATCAGAGGGTCTTCTGGAAACACCATATATTTT	CAIRGSSGNTIYF
TRBV13	TRBD2	TRBJ2-3	NA	TGTGCCAGCAGCTTACGCCCCGGGAGGGGTACGCAGTATTTT	CASSLRPGRGTQYF
TRBV7-9	NA	TRBJ2-1	NA	TGTGCCAGCAGCTTAGCCGGCAGCTCCTACAATGAGCAGTTCTTC	CASSLAGSSYNEQFF
TRBV19	NA	TRBJ1-4	NA	TGTGCCAGTAGTATCTGGGGGCTTAATGAAAAACTGTTTTTT	CASSIWGLNEKLFF
TRBV6-1	NA	TRBJ2-1	few	TGTGCCAGCAGTGAAGAGCCAGGTAGCCCATACAATGAGCAGTTCTTC	CASSEEPGSPYNEQFF
TRBV19	NA	TRBJ2-6	NA	TGTGCCAGTAGTATAACCGGGGGCTCTGGGGCCAACGTCCTGACTTTC	CASSITGGSGANVLTF
TRBV4-2	TRBD1	TRBJ2-3	NA	TGTGCCAGCAGCCAAACAGGGGGCAAGCCAGATACGCAGTATTTT	CASSQTGGKPDTQYF
TRBV6-5	NA	TRBJ1-4	NA	TGTGCCAGCAGTTACGCTGGGAAACTGTTTTTT	CASSYAGKLFF
TRBV7-8	TRBD1	TRBJ1-2	NA	TGTGCCAGCAGCCTAACCCGGGACAGGGGGCATGGCTACACCTTC	CASSLTRDRGHGYTF
TRBV2	TRBD1	TRBJ2-3	NA	TGTGCCAGCAGAGATACAGGGGGCTGGTTGGTAACAGATACGCAGTATTTT	CASRDTGGWLVTDTQYF
TRBV2	TRBD1	TRBJ1-2	NA	TGTGCCAGCAGTACCGGGACAGCCGCTATTATGGGGGGCTACACCTTC	CASSTGTAAIMGGYTF
TRBV25-1	NA	TRBJ1-6	NA	TGTGCCAGCAGTGTTTCAGGGTCCAATTCACCCCTCCACTTT	CASSVSGSNSPLHF
TRBV15	NA	TRBJ1-3	NA	TGTGCCACCAGCAGGGCAGGGGGAAACACCATATATTTT	CATSRAGGNTIYF
TRBV9	NA	TRBJ1-4	NA	TGTGCCAGCAGCGTAGATGGGTCTCCAACTAATGAAAAACTGTTTTTT	CASSVDGSPTNEKLFF
TRBV4-3	NA	TRBJ2-7	NA	TGCGCCAGCAGCCAATCTTGGCAATCCTCCGAGCAGTACTTC	CASSQSWQSSEQYF
TRBV24-1	NA	TRBJ2-5	few	TGTGCCACCAGTGAGGGGGATTCTCAGGCAGAGACCCAGTACTTC	CATSEGDSQAETQYF
TRBV18	TRBD1	TRBJ1-1	NA	TGTGCCAGCTCACCTGAGACAGGGGGCGTCGGCACTGAAGCTTTCTTT	CASSPETGGVGTEAFF
TRBV11-2	NA	TRBJ2-7	NA	TGTGTCAGCAGCTTAGACGTGAGCTTCCACGAGCAGTACTTC	CVSSLDVSFHEQYF
TRBV18	NA	TRBJ1-2	NA	TGTGCCAGCCAAAAGGGTAACGGCTACACCTTC	CASQKGNGYTF
TRBV30	TRBD2	TRBJ2-1	NA	TGTGCCTGGAGTTCCGGACTAGCGGGGTGGTCCTACAATGAGCAGTTCTTC	CAWSSGLAGWSYNEQFF
TRBV20-1	NA	TRBJ2-1	few	TGCAGCGGGAACGGGGCCGGTGAGCAGTTCTTC	CSGNGAGEQFF